This T cell receptor beta chain came from a study of regulatory T cells in long-lasting Graves disease. About the research overall: Graves' cases, newly diagnosed, had used antithyroid drugs under 3 months.

Library construction for TCR beta used iRepertoire HTBI primers and Arm-PCR of CDR3 regions. TCRdb recomputed calls from the multiplex PCR reads with MiXCR, one row per CDR3 protein. The sample carries 350,000 to 450,000 distinct CDR3 sequences, about 15% recorded once. Time point specified: newly diagnosed GD, antithyroid drugs for less than 3 months. TCR sequences were obtained from RNA taken from PBMCs. Germline V gene lookup returns CDR1 MGHRA and CDR2 YSYEKL. V dropped 4 bases and J dropped 0 bases, with 9 bases sitting between them. The CDR3 has 15 amino acids. These same data were also listed under a study on T cells in Graves' hyperthyroidism and ophthalmopathy.

The TCR originated in a woman in her 40s with Graves disease. Source: peripheral blood mononuclear cells (PBMCs), taken at new diagnosis, from a patient treated with antithyroid drugs. The V and J genes are TRBV4-1 and TRBJ2-2; possible D gene TRBD2, 5 bases. Here the CDR3 DNA reads TGCGCCAGCAGCCCCCGGCGGGCGAACACCGGGGAGCTGTTTTTT. This sequence encodes CASSPRRANTGELFF.